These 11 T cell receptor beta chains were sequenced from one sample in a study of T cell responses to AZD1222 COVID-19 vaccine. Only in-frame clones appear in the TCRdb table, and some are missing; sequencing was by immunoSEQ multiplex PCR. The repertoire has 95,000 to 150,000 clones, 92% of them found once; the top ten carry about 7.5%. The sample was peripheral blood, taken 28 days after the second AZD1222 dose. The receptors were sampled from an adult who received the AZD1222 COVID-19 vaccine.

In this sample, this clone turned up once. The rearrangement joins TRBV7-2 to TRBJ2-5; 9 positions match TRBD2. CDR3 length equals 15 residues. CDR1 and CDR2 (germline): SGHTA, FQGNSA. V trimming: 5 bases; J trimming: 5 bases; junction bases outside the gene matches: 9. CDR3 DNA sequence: TGTGCCAGCAGCCAGGGGACTAGCAATTTGGAGACCCAGTACTTC. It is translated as CASSQGTSNLETQYF.

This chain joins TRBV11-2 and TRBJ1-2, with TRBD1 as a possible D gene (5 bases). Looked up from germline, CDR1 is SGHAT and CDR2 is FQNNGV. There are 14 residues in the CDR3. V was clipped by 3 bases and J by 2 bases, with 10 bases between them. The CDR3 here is CASSFGDRNYGYTF. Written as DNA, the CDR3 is TGTGCCAGCAGCTTTGGGGACCGCAACTATGGCTACACCTTC. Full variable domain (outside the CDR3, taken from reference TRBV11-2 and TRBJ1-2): EAGVAQSPRYKIIEKRQSVAFWCNPISGHATLYWYQQILGQGPKLLIQFQNNGVVDDSQLPKDRFSAERLKGVDSTLKIQPAKLEDSAVYLCASSFGDRNYGYTFGSGTRLTVV.

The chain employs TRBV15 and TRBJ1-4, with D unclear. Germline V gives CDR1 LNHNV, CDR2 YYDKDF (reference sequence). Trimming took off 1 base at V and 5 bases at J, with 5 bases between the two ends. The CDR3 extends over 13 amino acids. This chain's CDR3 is CATSRALNEKLFF. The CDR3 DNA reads TGTGCCACCAGCAGAGCCCTCAATGAAAAACTGTTTTTT.

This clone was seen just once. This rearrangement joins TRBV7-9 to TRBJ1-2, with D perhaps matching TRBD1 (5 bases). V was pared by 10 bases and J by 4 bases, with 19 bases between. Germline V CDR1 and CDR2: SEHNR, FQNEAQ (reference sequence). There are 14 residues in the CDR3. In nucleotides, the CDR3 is TGTGCCACCAACATCGGAGGACACCCCTATGGCTACACCTTC. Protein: CATNIGGHPYGYTF.

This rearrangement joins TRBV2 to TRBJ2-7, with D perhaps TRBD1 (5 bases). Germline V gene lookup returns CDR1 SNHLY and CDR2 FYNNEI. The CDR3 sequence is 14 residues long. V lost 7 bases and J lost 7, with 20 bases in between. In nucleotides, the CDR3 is TGTGCCAGCAAATCTCGGCTGTTGGGGCCGGAGCAGTACTTC. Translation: CASKSRLLGPEQYF.

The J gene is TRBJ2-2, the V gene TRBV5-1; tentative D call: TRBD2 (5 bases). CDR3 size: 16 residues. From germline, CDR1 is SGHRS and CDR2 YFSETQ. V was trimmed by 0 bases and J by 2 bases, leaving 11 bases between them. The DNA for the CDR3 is TGCGCCAGCAGCTTGGTATGGTCGGGAAACACCGGGGAGCTGTTTTTT. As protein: CASSLVWSGNTGELFF.

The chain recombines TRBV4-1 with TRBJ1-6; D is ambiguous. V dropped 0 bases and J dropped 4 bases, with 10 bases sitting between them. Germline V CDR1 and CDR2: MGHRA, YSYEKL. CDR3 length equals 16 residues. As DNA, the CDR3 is TGCGCCAGCAGCCAAGATTACGGGTATTATAATTCACCCCTCCACTTT. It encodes CASSQDYGYYNSPLHF.

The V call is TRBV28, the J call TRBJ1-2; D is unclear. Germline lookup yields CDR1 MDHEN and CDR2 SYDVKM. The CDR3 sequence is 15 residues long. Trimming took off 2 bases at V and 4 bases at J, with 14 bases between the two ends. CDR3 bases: TGTGCCAGCAGTTTAGTTTACCCAATGACCTATGGCTACACCTTC. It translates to CASSLVYPMTYGYTF.

CDR3 sequence: CASKKKRGDTEAFF. CDR3 nucleotide sequence: TGTGCCAGTAAAAAGAAGAGAGGAGACACTGAAGCTTTCTTT. The V and J genes are TRBV19 and TRBJ1-1; no firm D call. The CDR3 contains 14 residues. The V end was cut by 7 bases, the J end by 3 bases, with 15 bases between. CDR1 is LNHDA, CDR2 SQIVND, per germline (reference sequence).

CDR3 DNA sequence: TGTGCCAGCAGTCCCCTCCCCGCGGGACAGTTAAAAAACTATGGCTACACCTTC. Protein: CASSPLPAGQLKNYGYTF. The V and J genes are TRBV28 and TRBJ1-2; TRBD1 matches 7 bases. With 5 bases clipped from V and 2 bases from J, the junction kept 17 bases outside the gene matches. In germline, CDR1 is MDHEN, CDR2 SYDVKM. This CDR3 is built from 18 residues.

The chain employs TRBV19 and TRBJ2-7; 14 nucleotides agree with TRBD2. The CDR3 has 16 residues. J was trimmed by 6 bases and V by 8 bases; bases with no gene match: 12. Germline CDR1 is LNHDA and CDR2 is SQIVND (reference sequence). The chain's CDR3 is CASPSSSTSGGGEQYF. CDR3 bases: TGTGCCAGTCCCTCTTCCTCGACTAGCGGGGGGGGCGAGCAGTACTTC.